This TCR beta chain was recorded in a study of shared clonotypes between healthy human individuals. The authors loaded around 190 ng DNA, 27,000 or so T cell genomes, into sorted-subset replicate PCRs. The assay was immunoSEQ multiplex PCR, and TCRdb's table has in-frame clones only and misses some. Of about 2.1 million clones in the sample, around 93% were seen once. Worth noting for this clone: Its matching antigen is unknown.

Naive CD8 cells, CD45RO-negative and positively selected for CCR7, excluded terminally differentiated effector memory CD45RA+ cells. Overall study findings and caveats: A handful of donors showed sharing of approximately 5% of naive CD4 clonotypes. A reduction in generation probabilities was seen for non-shared clonotypes relative to those shared by all four donors. Sampling involved blood alone; tissue repertoires likely differ.

Trimming cost V 1 base and J 8 bases, with 11 bases left between them. The CDR3 length is 13 residues. Per germline, CDR1 SEHNR and CDR2 FQNEAQ (reference sequence). The source of this sequence is a man between 18 and 35 years old in good health. Some clones in this sample may be carry-over from other donors' samples. The sample comprised naive CD8+ T cells from PBMCs. The chain combines TRBV7-9 with TRBJ1-2; no clear D gene. This CDR3 reads CASSLGPPLGYTF. CDR3 sequence (DNA): TGTGCCAGCAGCTTAGGCCCTCCCTTGGGCTACACCTTC.